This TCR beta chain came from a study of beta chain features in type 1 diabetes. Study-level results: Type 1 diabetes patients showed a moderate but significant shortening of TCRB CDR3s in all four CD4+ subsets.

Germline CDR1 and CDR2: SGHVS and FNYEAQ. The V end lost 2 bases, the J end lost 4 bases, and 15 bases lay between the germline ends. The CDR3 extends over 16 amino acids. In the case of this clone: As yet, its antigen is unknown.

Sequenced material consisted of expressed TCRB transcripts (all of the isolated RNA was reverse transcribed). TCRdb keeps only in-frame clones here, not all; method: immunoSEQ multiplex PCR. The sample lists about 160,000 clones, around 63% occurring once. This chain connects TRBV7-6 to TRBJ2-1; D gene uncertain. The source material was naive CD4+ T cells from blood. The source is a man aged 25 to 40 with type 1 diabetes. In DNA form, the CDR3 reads TGTGCCAGCAGCTTAAAGGTGGCGGTCAGTTACAATGAGCAGTTCTTC. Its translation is CASSLKVAVSYNEQFF.